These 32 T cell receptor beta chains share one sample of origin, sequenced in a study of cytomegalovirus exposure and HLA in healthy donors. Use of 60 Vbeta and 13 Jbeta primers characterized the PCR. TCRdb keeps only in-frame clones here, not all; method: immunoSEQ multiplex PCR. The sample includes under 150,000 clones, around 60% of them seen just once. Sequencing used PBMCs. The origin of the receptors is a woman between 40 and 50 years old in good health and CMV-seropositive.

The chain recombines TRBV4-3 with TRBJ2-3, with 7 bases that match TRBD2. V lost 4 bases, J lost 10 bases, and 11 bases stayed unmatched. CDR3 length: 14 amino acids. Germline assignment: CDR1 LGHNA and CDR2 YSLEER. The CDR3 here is CASSPRGVSAAQYF. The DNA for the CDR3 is TGCGCCAGCAGCCCCCGGGGGGTTTCAGCGGCGCAGTATTTT.

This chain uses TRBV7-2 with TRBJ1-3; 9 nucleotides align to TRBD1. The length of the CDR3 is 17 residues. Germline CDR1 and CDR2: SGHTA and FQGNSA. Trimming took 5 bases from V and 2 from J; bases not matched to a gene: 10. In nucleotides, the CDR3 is TGTGCCAGCAGCGAAGCCGGGACAGGGTTAACTGGAAACACCATATATTTT. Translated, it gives CASSEAGTGLTGNTIYF. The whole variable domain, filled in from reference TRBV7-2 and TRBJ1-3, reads GAGVSQSPSNKVTEKGKDVELRCDPISGHTALYWYRQSLGQGLEFLIYFQGNSAPDKSGLPSDRFSAERTGGSVSTLTIQRTQQEDSAVYLCASSEAGTGLTGNTIYFGEGSWLTVV.

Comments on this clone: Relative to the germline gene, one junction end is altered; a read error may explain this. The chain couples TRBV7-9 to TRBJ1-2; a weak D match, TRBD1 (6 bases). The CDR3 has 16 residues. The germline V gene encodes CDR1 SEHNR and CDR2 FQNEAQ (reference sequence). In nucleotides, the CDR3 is TGTTCCAGCAGCTTGGACAGCGTTTCACGGATTCGCGGCTACACCTTC. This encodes CSSSLDSVSRIRGYTF.

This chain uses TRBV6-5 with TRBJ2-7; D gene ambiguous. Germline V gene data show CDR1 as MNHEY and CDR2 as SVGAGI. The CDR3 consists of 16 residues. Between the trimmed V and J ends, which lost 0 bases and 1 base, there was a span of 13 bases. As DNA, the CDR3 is TGTGCCAGCAGTTACTCCGCTGCGATCCCATCCTACGAGCAGTACTTC. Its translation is CASSYSAAIPSYEQYF.

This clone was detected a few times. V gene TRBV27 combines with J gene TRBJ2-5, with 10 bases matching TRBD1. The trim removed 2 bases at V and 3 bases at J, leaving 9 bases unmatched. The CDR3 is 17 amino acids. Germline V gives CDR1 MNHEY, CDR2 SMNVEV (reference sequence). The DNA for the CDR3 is TGTGCCAGCAGTTTACATTTCCCCGGGACAGGGGAAGAGACCCAGTACTTC. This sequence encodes CASSLHFPGTGEETQYF.

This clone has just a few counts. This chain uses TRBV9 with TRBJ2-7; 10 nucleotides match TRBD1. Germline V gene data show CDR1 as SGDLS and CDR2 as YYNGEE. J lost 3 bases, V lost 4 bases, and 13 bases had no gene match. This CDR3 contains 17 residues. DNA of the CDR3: TGTGCCAGCAGCCCGGGTCTAGCTGGACAGGGGGACTACGAGCAGTACTTC. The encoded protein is CASSPGLAGQGDYEQYF.

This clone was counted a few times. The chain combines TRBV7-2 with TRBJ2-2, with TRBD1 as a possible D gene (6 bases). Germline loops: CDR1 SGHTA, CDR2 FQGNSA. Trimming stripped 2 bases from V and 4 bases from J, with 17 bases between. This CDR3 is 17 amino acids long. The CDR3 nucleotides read TGTGCCAGCAGCTTATTTAGTACGACAGGCTCCACCGGGGAGCTGTTTTTT. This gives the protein CASSLFSTTGSTGELFF.

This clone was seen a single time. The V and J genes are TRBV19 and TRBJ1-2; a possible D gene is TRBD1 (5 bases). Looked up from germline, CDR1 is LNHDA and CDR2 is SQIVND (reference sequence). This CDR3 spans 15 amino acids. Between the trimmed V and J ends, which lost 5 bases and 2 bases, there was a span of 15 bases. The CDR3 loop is CASSDPGFANYGYTF. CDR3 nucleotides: TGTGCCAGTAGTGACCCAGGGTTTGCCAACTATGGCTACACCTTC. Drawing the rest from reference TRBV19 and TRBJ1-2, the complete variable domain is DGGITQSPKYLFRKEGQNVTLSCEQNLNHDAMYWYRQDPGQGLRLIYYSQIVNDFQKGDIAEGYSVSREKKESFPLTVTSAQKNPTAFYLCASSDPGFANYGYTFGSGTRLTVV.

CDR3 amino acids: CSVESIGELFF. The DNA for the CDR3 is TGCAGCGTTGAGTCTATCGGGGAGCTGTTTTTT. The chain joins TRBV29-1 to TRBJ2-2; D not certain. Trimming removed 3 bases from V and 7 bases from J, with 6 bases in between. This CDR3 is 11 amino acids long. Germline-derived CDR1 and CDR2 are SQVTM and ANQGSEA.

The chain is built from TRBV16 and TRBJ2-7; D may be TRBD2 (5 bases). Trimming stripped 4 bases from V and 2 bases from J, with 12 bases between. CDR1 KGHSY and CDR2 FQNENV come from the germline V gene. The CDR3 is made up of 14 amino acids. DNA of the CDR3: TGTGCCAGCAGCCTTGACGGGATGACCTACGAGCAGTACTTC. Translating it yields CASSLDGMTYEQYF.

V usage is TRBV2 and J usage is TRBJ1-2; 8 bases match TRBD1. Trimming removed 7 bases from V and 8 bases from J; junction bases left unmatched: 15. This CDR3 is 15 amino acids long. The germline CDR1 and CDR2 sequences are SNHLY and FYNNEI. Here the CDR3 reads CASKGEDRELLGYTF. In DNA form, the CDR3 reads TGTGCCAGCAAGGGGGAGGACAGGGAGCTTTTAGGCTACACCTTC.

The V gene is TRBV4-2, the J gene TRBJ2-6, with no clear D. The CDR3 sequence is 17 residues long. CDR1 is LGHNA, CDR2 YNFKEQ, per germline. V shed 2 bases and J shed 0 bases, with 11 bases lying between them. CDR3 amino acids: CASSQLPAGSGANVLTF. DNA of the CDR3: TGTGCCAGCAGCCAACTCCCGGCAGGCTCTGGGGCCAACGTCCTGACTTTC.

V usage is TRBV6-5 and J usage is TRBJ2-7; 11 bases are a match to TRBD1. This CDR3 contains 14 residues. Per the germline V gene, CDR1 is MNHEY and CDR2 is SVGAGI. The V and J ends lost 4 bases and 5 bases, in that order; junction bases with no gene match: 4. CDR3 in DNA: TGTGCCAGCAGTTCGGACAGGGGGCAACACGAGCAGTACTTC. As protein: CASSSDRGQHEQYF.

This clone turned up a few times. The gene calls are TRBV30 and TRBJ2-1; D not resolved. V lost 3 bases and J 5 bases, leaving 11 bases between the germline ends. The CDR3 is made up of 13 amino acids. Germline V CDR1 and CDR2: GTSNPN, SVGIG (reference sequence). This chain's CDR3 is CAWSRLLDNEQFF. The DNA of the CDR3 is TGTGCCTGGAGCCGACTTTTAGACAATGAGCAGTTCTTC.

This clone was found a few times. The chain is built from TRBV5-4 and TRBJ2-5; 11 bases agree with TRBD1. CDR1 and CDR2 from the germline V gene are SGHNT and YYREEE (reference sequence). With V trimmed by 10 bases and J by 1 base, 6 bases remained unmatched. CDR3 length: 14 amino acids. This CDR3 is CACLDRGLQETQYF. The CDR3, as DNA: TGTGCCTGCCTGGACAGGGGGCTCCAAGAGACCCAGTACTTC.

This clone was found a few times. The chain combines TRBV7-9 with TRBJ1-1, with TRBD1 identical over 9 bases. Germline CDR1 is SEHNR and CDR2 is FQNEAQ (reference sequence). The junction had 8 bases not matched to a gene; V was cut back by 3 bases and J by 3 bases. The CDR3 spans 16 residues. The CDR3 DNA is TGTGCCAGCAGCTTCTTCACAGGGGGCACTGACACTGAAGCTTTCTTT. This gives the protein CASSFFTGGTDTEAFF.

CDR3 in DNA: TGCGCCAGCAGCTTGGAGATTACCGGGGGCGAGCAGTACTTC. Its protein product is CASSLEITGGEQYF. The V call is TRBV5-1, the J call TRBJ2-7; the D gene is possibly TRBD2 (6 bases). The CDR3 spans 14 residues. Trimming stripped 0 bases from V and 6 bases from J, with 13 bases between. Germline values: CDR1 SGHRS, CDR2 YFSETQ.

CDR3 DNA sequence: TGTGCCAGCAGCGCTCCTAACAATGAGCAGTTCTTC. Translating it yields CASSAPNNEQFF. The V and J genes are TRBV9 and TRBJ2-1; no clear D. Germline-derived CDR1 and CDR2 are SGDLS and YYNGEE. The germline V and J ends were trimmed by 3 bases and 5 bases, with 6 bases remaining between them. The CDR3 runs to 12 residues.

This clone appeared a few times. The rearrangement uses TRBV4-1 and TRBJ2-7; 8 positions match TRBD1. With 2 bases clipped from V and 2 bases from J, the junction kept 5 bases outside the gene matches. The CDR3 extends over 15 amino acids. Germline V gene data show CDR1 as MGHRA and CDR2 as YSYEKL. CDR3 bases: TGCGCCAGCAGCCAACCAGGACAGGGTGCCTACGAGCAGTACTTC. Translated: CASSQPGQGAYEQYF.

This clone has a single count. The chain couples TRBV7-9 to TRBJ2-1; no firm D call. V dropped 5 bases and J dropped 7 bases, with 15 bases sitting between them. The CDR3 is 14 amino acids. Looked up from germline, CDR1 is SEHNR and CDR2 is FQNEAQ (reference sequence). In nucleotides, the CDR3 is TGTGCCAGCAGCCTATACCCCTTAGAGAATGAGCAGTTCTTC. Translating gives CASSLYPLENEQFF.

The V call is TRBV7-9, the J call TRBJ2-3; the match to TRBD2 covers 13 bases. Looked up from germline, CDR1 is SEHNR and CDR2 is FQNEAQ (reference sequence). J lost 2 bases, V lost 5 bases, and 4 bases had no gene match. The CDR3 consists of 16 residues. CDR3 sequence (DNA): TGTGCCAGCAGCCACACTAGCGGGAGGGCCACAGATACGCAGTATTTT. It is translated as CASSHTSGRATDTQYF.

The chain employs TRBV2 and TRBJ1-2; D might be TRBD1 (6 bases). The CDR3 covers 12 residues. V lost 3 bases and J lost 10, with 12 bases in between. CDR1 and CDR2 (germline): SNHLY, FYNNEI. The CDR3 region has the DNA TGTGCCAGCAGTGACGAGACAGGAGTCTACACCTTC. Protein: CASSDETGVYTF.

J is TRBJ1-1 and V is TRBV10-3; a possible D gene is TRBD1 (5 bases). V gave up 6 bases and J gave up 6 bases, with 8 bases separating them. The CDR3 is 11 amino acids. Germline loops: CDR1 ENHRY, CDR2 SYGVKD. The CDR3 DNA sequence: TGTGCCATCAGGGACACCTCTGAAGCTTTCTTT. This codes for CAIRDTSEAFF.

CDR3 residues: CASSITGGYEQYF. CDR3 DNA: TGTGCCAGCAGCATCACAGGGGGCTACGAGCAGTACTTC. The rearrangement links TRBV5-4 to TRBJ2-7; 8 positions agree with TRBD1. CDR3 size: 13 residues. CDR1 and CDR2 from the germline V gene are SGHNT and YYREEE (reference sequence). J gave up 3 bases and V 4 bases, and 3 bases lay outside the gene matches.

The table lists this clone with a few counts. The CDR3 coding sequence is TGCGCCAGCAGCAAAGACGAGATGGGGAGTACTGAAGCTTTCTTT. Protein sequence: CASSKDEMGSTEAFF. The chain employs TRBV5-1 and TRBJ1-1; no clear D. Germline CDR1 is SGHRS and CDR2 is YFSETQ. V was shortened by 4 bases and J by 5 bases, with 18 bases between the two germline ends. The CDR3 is made up of 15 amino acids. Based on the CDR3 plus reference TRBV5-1 and TRBJ1-1, the full variable domain is KAGVTQTPRYLIKTRGQQVTLSCSPISGHRSVSWYQQTPGQGLQFLFEYFSETQRNKGNFPGRFSGRQFSNSRSEMNVSTLELGDSALYLCASSKDEMGSTEAFFGQGTRLTVV.

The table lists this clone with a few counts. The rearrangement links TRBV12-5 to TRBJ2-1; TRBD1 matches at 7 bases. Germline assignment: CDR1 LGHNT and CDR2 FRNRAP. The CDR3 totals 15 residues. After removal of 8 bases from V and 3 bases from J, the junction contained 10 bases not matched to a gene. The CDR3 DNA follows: TGTGCTAGTAGCCCCCGACAGGGATTCTACAATGAGCAGTTCTTC. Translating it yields CASSPRQGFYNEQFF.

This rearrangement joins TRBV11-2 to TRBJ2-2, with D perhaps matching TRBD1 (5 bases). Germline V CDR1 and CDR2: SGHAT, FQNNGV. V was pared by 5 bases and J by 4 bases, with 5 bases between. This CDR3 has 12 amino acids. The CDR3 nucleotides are TGTGCCAGCAGCGGGGCCACCGGGGAGCTGTTTTTT. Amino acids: CASSGATGELFF.

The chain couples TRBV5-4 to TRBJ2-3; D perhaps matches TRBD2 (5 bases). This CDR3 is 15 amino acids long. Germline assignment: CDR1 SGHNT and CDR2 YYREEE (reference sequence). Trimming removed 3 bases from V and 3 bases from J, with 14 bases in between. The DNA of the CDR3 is TGTGCCAGCAGCTGGGGAGCGACGGGAACAGATACGCAGTATTTT. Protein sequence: CASSWGATGTDTQYF.

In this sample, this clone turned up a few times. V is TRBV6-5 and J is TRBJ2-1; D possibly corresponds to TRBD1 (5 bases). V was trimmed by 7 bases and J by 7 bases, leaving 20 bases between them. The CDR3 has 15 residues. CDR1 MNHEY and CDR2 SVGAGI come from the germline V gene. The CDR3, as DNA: TGTGCCAGCAAAACCGGCTTGGCACCAGGGAATGAGCAGTTCTTC. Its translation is CASKTGLAPGNEQFF.

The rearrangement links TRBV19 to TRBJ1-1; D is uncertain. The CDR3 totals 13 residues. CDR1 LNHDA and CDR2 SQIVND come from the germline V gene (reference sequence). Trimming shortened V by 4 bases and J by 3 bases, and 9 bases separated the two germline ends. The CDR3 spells CASSTGADTEAFF. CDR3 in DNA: TGTGCCAGTAGTACGGGAGCCGACACTGAAGCTTTCTTT.

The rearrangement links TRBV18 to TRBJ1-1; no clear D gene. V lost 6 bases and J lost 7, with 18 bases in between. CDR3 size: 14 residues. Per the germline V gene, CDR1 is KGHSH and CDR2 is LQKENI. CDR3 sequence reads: CASSPGTGRFEAFF. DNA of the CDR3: TGTGCCAGCTCCCCGGGAACCGGACGGTTTGAAGCTTTCTTT.

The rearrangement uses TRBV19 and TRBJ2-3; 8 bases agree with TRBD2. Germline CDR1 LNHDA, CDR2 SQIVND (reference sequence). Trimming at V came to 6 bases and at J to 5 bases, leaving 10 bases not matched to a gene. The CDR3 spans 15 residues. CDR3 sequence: CASRKRSGSGDTQYF. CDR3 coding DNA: TGTGCCAGTAGGAAGAGAAGCGGGAGCGGAGATACGCAGTATTTT.